This is a list of T cell receptor beta chains from one sample in a study of blood T cells in healthy people across ages. In TCRdb, the 5' RACE reads were re-called with MiXCR into one record per CDR3 protein. The table shows over 1,300,000 distinct CDR3 sequences, with around 55% occurring only once. The specimen was blood. Source of these receptors: a man younger than 35 in good health. The CDR3 runs from the conserved cysteine through the conserved F or W. The D gene is left open where the match is weak. Size tells how often a clone was seen (once, few, many) or the class of an expanded clone, and some rows leave it out.

TRBJ2-3 few TRBV10-3 TRBD2 CAIRASGEADTQYF TGTGCCATCAGGGCTAGCGGGGAGGCAGATACGCAGTATTTT
TRBJ1-2 - TRBV10-1 - CASSESITGGPYGYTF TGCGCCAGCAGTGAGTCAATCACGGGGGGGCCTTATGGCTACACCTTC
TRBJ2-1 - TRBV3-1 - CASSVRTPYNEQFF TGTGCCAGCAGCGTCCGAACCCCCTACAATGAGCAGTTCTTC
TRBJ2-1 - TRBV7-9 TRBD2 CASSPRGTSANEQFF TGTGCCAGCAGCCCGCGGGGGACTAGCGCCAATGAGCAGTTCTTC
TRBJ2-1 - TRBV4-1 TRBD1 CASSQEGPTGFFYNEQFF TGCGCCAGCAGCCAAGAAGGCCCGACAGGGTTTTTTTACAATGAGCAGTTCTTC
TRBJ2-3 - TRBV12-3/TRBV12-4 TRBD2 CASSWRGDFSTDTEYF TGTGCCAGCAGCTGGCGGGGGGACTTCAGCACAGATACGGAGTATTTT
TRBJ2-1 - TRBV7-3 - CASSSPGAHNEQFF TGTGCCAGCAGCTCCCCGGGAGCCCACAATGAGCAGTTCTTC
TRBJ2-1 - TRBV20-1 TRBD1 CSAHRTGSNEQFF TGCAGTGCCCATAGGACAGGGAGCAATGAGCAGTTCTTC
TRBJ2-3 - TRBV4-3 TRBD2 CASSQDRTSGGWDSSTDTQYF TGCGCTAGCAGCCAAGATCGGACTAGCGGGGGCTGGGACTCTAGCACAGATACGCAGTATTTT
TRBJ2-7 - TRBV4-3 - CASSQGRGTYEQYF TGCGCCAGCAGCCAAGGGCGGGGTACCTACGAGCAGTACTTC
TRBJ1-5 - TRBV19 - CATAPTAFGNQPQHF TGTGCCACCGCCCCCACAGCTTTCGGCAATCAGCCCCAGCATTTT
TRBJ2-3 - TRBV7-9 - CASSLDPPRADTQYF TGTGCCAGCAGCTTGGATCCCCCAAGGGCCGATACGCAGTATTTT
TRBJ2-1 - TRBV9 - CASSPSRGYAEQFF TGTGCCAGCAGCCCCTCCCGGGGCTATGCAGAGCAGTTCTTC
TRBJ2-5 - TRBV6-6 - CASSYTSAGHPSQYF TGTGCCAGCAGTTACACAAGCGCGGGACACCCATCTCAGTACTTC
TRBJ1-4 - TRBV12-3/TRBV12-4 - CASSSQTGGDEKLFF TGTGCCAGCAGTTCCCAGACAGGCGGGGATGAAAAACTGTTTTTT
TRBJ2-7 - TRBV5-1 - CTSSSARDRTYEQYF TGCACCAGCAGCTCGGCCCGGGACCGTACCTACGAGCAGTACTTC
TRBJ1-5 - TRBV6-6 - CASSTGFGQPQHF TGTGCCAGCAGTACAGGGTTCGGTCAGCCCCAGCATTTT
TRBJ2-5 once TRBV7-9 - CASSSPWEQRIFNQETQYF TGTGCCAGCAGCTCCCCCTGGGAGCAGCGAATTTTCAACCAAGAGACCCAGTACTTC
TRBJ2-1 - TRBV20-1 TRBD1 CSAPGLRGMYNEQFF TGCAGTGCGCCCGGACTCAGGGGGATGTACAATGAGCAGTTCTTC
TRBJ2-1 - TRBV4-2 - CASSQDDQGYYNEQFF TGTGCCAGCAGCCAAGATGACCAGGGCTACTACAATGAGCAGTTCTTC
TRBJ2-1 few TRBV4-2 TRBD2 CASSLKRETGEQFF TGTGCCAGCAGCTTAAAGCGGGAAACGGGTGAGCAGTTCTTC
TRBJ1-6 - TRBV7-2 - CASSLGGTSGSPLHF TGTGCCAGCAGCTTAGGTGGGACCTCGGGTTCACCCCTCCACTTT
TRBJ1-6 once TRBV7-2 TRBD1 CASTSSGGRRDSPLHF TGTGCCAGCACCTCTTCAGGGGGGCGTCGAGATTCACCCCTCCACTTT
TRBJ1-2 once TRBV5-1 - CASSLGPGTQDGYTF TGCGCCAGCAGCTTGGGGCCAGGGACCCAGGATGGCTACACCTTC
TRBJ2-1 - TRBV4-3 - CASSSENTVYNEQFF TGCGCCAGCAGCTCCGAAAATACGGTCTACAATGAGCAGTTCTTC